This T cell receptor beta chain originates from a study of shared T cell receptors in the human thymus. Trimming removed 0 bases at V and 10 bases at J, with 10 bases between. The CDR3 totals 13 residues. Germline assignment: CDR1 LGHNA and CDR2 YSLEER. Repertoires were generated with immunoSEQ multiplex PCR, while TCRdb's copy carries only in-frame clones and drops some. The table lists about 380,000 clones, more than 85% of them singletons. This TCR derives from a human donor. Sequenced material: thymocytes. The genes are TRBV4-3 and TRBJ2-1; D possibly corresponds to TRBD1 (6 bases). CDR3 nucleotides: TGCGCCAGCAGCCAAGATCCCGACAGGGAGCAGTTCTTC. Translated, it gives CASSQDPDREQFF.